The 32 T cell receptor beta chains below come from one sample, sequenced in a study of blood T cell repertoires in COVID-19. The data were produced by immunoSEQ multiplex PCR, yet TCRdb's version contains in-frame clones alone and is incomplete. The data show about 190,000 clones, approximately 80% seen once. Sequencing was carried out using peripheral blood. The receptors were gathered from a man in his sixties with acute or convalescent COVID-19.

The rearrangement joins TRBV3-1 (or the pseudogene TRBV3-2) to TRBJ1-2; D is perhaps TRBD1 (5 bases). This CDR3 is built from 14 residues. The germline V gene encodes CDR1 LGHDT and CDR2 YNNKEL (reference sequence). Trimming removed 3 bases at V and 0 bases at J, with 8 bases between. CDR3 loop: CASSQARANYGYTF. The CDR3 DNA follows: TGTGCCAGCAGCCAGGCCAGGGCTAACTATGGCTACACCTTC.

This sequence joins TRBV9 and TRBJ1-3, with D unresolved. Germline V gives CDR1 SGDLS, CDR2 YYNGEE. Deletions cut 0 bases from V and 4 bases from J, with 8 bases between. The CDR3 loop spans 14 amino acids. The chain's CDR3 is CASSVAGGGNTIYF. For the CDR3, the DNA is TGTGCCAGCAGCGTAGCCGGAGGAGGAAACACCATATATTTT.

The chain has TRBV6-5 and TRBJ2-5, with D perhaps matching TRBD1 (5 bases). Per germline, CDR1 MNHEY and CDR2 SVGAGI. The CDR3 loop spans 14 amino acids. The V end was cut by 5 bases, the J end by 5 bases, with 15 bases between. For the CDR3, the DNA is TGTGCCAGCAGTAGGGGTGCAGGGTGGGAGACCCAGTACTTC. Its translation is CASSRGAGWETQYF.

The V and J genes are TRBV9 and TRBJ2-5; a weak D match, TRBD2 (5 bases). Trimming shortened V by 7 bases and J by 9 bases, and 13 bases separated the two germline ends. The CDR3 is made up of 11 amino acids. Germline V lookup: CDR1 SGDLS, CDR2 YYNGEE. CDR3 loop: CASQVMRAQYF. The CDR3 region has the DNA TGTGCCAGCCAGGTGATGAGGGCCCAGTACTTC.

CDR3 amino acids: CASSVEVWARGEKLFF. As DNA, the CDR3 is TGTGCCAGCAGCGTAGAAGTGTGGGCTCGTGGAGAAAAACTGTTTTTT. This chain joins TRBV9 and TRBJ1-4, with D unclear. Looked up from germline, CDR1 is SGDLS and CDR2 is YYNGEE. V was trimmed by 0 bases and J by 8 bases, leaving 17 bases between them. The CDR3 runs 16 residues.

This clone was picked up one time. This chain uses TRBV19 with TRBJ1-1, with TRBD1 identical over 7 bases. Germline-derived CDR1 and CDR2 are LNHDA and SQIVND (reference sequence). Trimming took 6 bases from V and 2 from J; bases not matched to a gene: 6. The CDR3 has 14 residues. Written as DNA, the CDR3 is TGTGCCAGTAGGACACAGGGGTTTAACACTGAAGCTTTCTTT. Protein product: CASRTQGFNTEAFF.

V and J are TRBV5-4 and TRBJ1-4; D may be TRBD1 (5 bases). The germline V gene has CDR1 SGHNT and CDR2 YYREEE (reference sequence). V lost 2 bases to trimming and J lost 5 bases, with 16 bases between them. The CDR3 spans 16 residues. The CDR3: CASSFGGGSENEKLFF. The CDR3 DNA reads TGTGCCAGCAGCTTCGGCGGGGGATCAGAAAATGAAAAACTGTTTTTT.

This sequence joins TRBV29-1 and TRBJ1-1; D unresolved. The CDR3 length is 13 residues. The germline V and J ends were trimmed by 8 bases and 3 bases, with 16 bases remaining between them. Per germline, CDR1 SQVTM and CDR2 ANQGSEA. The CDR3, as DNA: TGCAGCTCCTCCTCGGGAGGTTACACTGAAGCTTTCTTT. This translates into CSSSSGGYTEAFF.

This clone was detected only a few times. This rearrangement joins TRBV15 to TRBJ1-1; perhaps TRBD1 as D (5 bases). This CDR3 is 16 amino acids long. CDR1 is LNHNV, CDR2 YYDKDF, per germline (reference sequence). V was clipped by 0 bases and J by 3 bases, with 14 bases between them. The CDR3 is CATSRDASGGYTEAFF. CDR3 DNA sequence: TGTGCCACCAGCAGAGATGCGTCGGGGGGTTACACTGAAGCTTTCTTT.

This clone was detected a few times. V is TRBV15 and J is TRBJ1-4; 9 positions agree with TRBD1. Germline CDR1 reads LNHNV; CDR2 reads YYDKDF (reference sequence). There are 16 residues in the CDR3. Unmatched junction bases numbered 8, after V lost 1 base and J lost 8 bases. The DNA of the CDR3 is TGTGCCACCAGCAGAGGGGGAGGGACAGGGATCGAAAAACTGTTTTTT. Its translation: CATSRGGGTGIEKLFF.

The rearrangement uses TRBV29-1 and TRBJ1-3, with TRBD1 as a possible D gene (5 bases). The CDR3 extends over 14 amino acids. Germline lookup yields CDR1 SQVTM and CDR2 ANQGSEA. Trimming took off 7 bases at V and 0 bases at J, with 13 bases between the two ends. CDR3 protein: CSAGRGTSGNTIYF. The CDR3 nucleotides are TGCAGCGCTGGAAGGGGTACCTCTGGAAACACCATATATTTT.

This clone was found once. The chain couples TRBV6-6 to TRBJ2-1, with 10 bases aligning to TRBD2. V lost 6 bases to trimming and J lost 7 bases; unmatched junction nucleotides: 9. The CDR3 extends over 15 amino acids. Germline V gives CDR1 MNHNY, CDR2 SVGAGI (reference sequence). The CDR3: CASRESAGGRNEQFF. CDR3 sequence (DNA): TGTGCCAGCAGGGAGTCAGCGGGAGGGCGGAATGAGCAGTTCTTC.

The rearrangement uses TRBV4-1 and TRBJ2-5; weak D call: TRBD2 (6 bases). CDR3 size: 17 residues. V gave up 2 bases and J gave up 3 bases, with 19 bases separating them. CDR1 is MGHRA and CDR2 is YSYEKL in the germline V gene. CDR3 protein: CASSQSIGPGGKETQYF. The CDR3 DNA reads as TGCGCCAGCAGCCAAAGTATCGGGCCTGGAGGGAAAGAGACCCAGTACTTC.

The chain has TRBV12-2 and TRBJ1-5. TRBV12-2 is annotated as a pseudogene. This CDR3 contains 8 residues. CDR3 amino acids: CASRLLFF. CDR3 nucleotide sequence: TGTGCAAGTCGCTTACTCTTTTTT.

The chain recombines TRBV6-1 with TRBJ1-5; no clear D. The CDR3 runs to 15 residues. Trimming shortened V by 4 bases and J by 3 bases, and 13 bases separated the two germline ends. The germline V gene encodes CDR1 MNHNS and CDR2 SASEGT. The CDR3 DNA sequence: TGTGCCAGCAGTGTAGCATATGGAGCCAATCAGCCCCAGCATTTT. Protein: CASSVAYGANQPQHF.

The chain recombines TRBV6-1 with TRBJ2-1, with D perhaps TRBD1 (6 bases). This CDR3 is built from 17 residues. Trimming removed 2 bases at V and 1 base at J, with 15 bases between. Germline CDR1 MNHNS, CDR2 SASEGT. The CDR3 region is CASSETRGKRSYNEQFF. The CDR3 region has the DNA TGTGCCAGCAGTGAAACCAGGGGAAAACGGTCCTACAATGAGCAGTTCTTC.

In regard to this clone: The same CDR3 also results from other DNA sequences found in this sample. The J gene is TRBJ2-7, the V gene TRBV5-1, with TRBD1 matching over 8 bases. The CDR3 length is 14 residues. J was trimmed by 3 bases and V by 4 bases; bases with no gene match: 6. Germline CDR1 SGHRS, CDR2 YFSETQ. CDR3 in amino acids: CASSKGQGVYEQYF. CDR3 DNA sequence: TGCGCCAGCAGCAAAGGACAGGGCGTCTACGAGCAGTACTTC.

This chain connects TRBV5-5 to TRBJ2-2; 7 nucleotides match TRBD1. The V segment lost 4 bases and the J segment 0 bases; nucleotides outside the gene matches: 9. CDR3 length equals 17 residues. The germline CDR1 and CDR2 sequences are SGHKS and YYEKEE (reference sequence). The CDR3 DNA reads as TGTGCCAGCAGCCCGTACGACAGGGTTTCGAACACCGGGGAGCTGTTTTTT. Its translation: CASSPYDRVSNTGELFF.

The chain combines TRBV9 with TRBJ2-4, with 12 bases that match TRBD2. The CDR3 runs 17 residues. J gave up 8 bases and V 2 bases, and 11 bases lay outside the gene matches. The germline CDR1 and CDR2 sequences are SGDLS and YYNGEE. The chain's CDR3 is CASSVGSSGGAEDIQYF. CDR3 DNA: TGTGCCAGCAGCGTCGGCTCTAGCGGGGGGGCCGAGGACATTCAGTACTTC.

The count of this clone is one. The chain joins TRBV6-2 or TRBV6-3 to TRBJ2-1; 13 bases align to TRBD2. V dropped 6 bases and J dropped 8; count of bases not matched to a gene: 10. The CDR3 spans 16 residues. Germline-derived CDR1 and CDR2 are MNHEY and SVGEGT. For the CDR3, the DNA is TGTGCCAGCAGCCAACCCACTAGCGGGGGGGAGGATGAGCAGTTCTTC. Translating it yields CASSQPTSGGEDEQFF.

The chain has TRBV15 and TRBJ2-3; 14 positions agree with TRBD2. The CDR3 spans 17 residues. The V and J ends lost 3 bases and 6 bases, in that order; junction bases with no gene match: 8. CDR1 LNHNV and CDR2 YYDKDF come from the germline V gene (reference sequence). CDR3 sequence reads: CATSRYGTSGRGDTQYF. The CDR3 bases are TGTGCCACCAGCAGGTATGGGACTAGCGGGAGAGGTGATACGCAGTATTTT. Supplemented by reference TRBV15 and TRBJ2-3, the full variable domain reads DAMVIQNPRYQVTQFGKPVTLSCSQTLNHNVMYWYQQKSSQAPKLLFHYYDKDFNNEADTPDNFQSRRPNTSFCFLDIRSPGLGDTAMYLCATSRYGTSGRGDTQYFGPGTRLTVL.

V and J are TRBV27 and TRBJ2-5, with D uncertain. Germline CDR1 and CDR2: MNHEY and SMNVEV (reference sequence). The CDR3 extends over 15 amino acids. V lost 6 bases and J 0 bases, leaving 14 bases between the germline ends. The CDR3 here is CASRRERENQETQYF. Here the CDR3 DNA reads TGTGCCAGCAGGAGAGAACGAGAGAACCAAGAGACCCAGTACTTC.

J is TRBJ2-5 and V is TRBV7-9, with 11 bases fitting TRBD1. The CDR3 sequence is 15 residues long. The germline gives CDR1 SEHNR, CDR2 FQNEAQ (reference sequence). The V gene end was trimmed by 6 bases and the J gene end by 2 bases; junction bases not matched to a gene: 5. The CDR3 nucleotides are TGTGCCAGCAGACGGACAGGGGGCGAGCAAGAGACCCAGTACTTC. Translated: CASRRTGGEQETQYF.

This clone was detected once. The chain recombines TRBV6-4 with TRBJ1-2; D is perhaps TRBD1 (5 bases). CDR3 size: 16 residues. Germline CDR1 and CDR2: MRHNA and SNTAGT. Trimming shortened V by 2 bases and J by 1 base, and 14 bases separated the two germline ends. The chain's CDR3 is CASSDSWGGDNYGYTF. The CDR3 DNA reads TGTGCCAGCAGTGACAGCTGGGGGGGAGATAACTATGGCTACACCTTC.

The chain has TRBV5-1 and TRBJ2-7; 10 nucleotides match TRBD1. This CDR3 contains 13 residues. The V gene end was trimmed by 3 bases and the J gene end by 6 bases; junction bases not matched to a gene: 3. The germline CDR1 and CDR2 sequences are SGHRS and YFSETQ. CDR3 amino acids: CASSSRDRGEQYF. The CDR3 DNA reads as TGCGCCAGCAGCTCCAGGGACAGGGGCGAGCAGTACTTC. The full variable domain, completed using reference TRBV5-1 and TRBJ2-7, is KAGVTQTPRYLIKTRGQQVTLSCSPISGHRSVSWYQQTPGQGLQFLFEYFSETQRNKGNFPGRFSGRQFSNSRSEMNVSTLELGDSALYLCASSSRDRGEQYFGPGTRLTVT.

The genes are TRBV6-2 or TRBV6-3 and TRBJ2-1; 8 nucleotides line up with TRBD2. The germline gives CDR1 MNHEY, CDR2 SVGEGT. Trimming cost V 6 bases and J 3 bases; bases outside gene matches: 7. The CDR3 contains 15 residues. In DNA, the CDR3 is TGTGCCAGCAGCCCGCGGGGGGATGACTACAATGAGCAGTTCTTC. Encoded protein: CASSPRGDDYNEQFF.

V is TRBV2 and J is TRBJ2-7; the match to TRBD2 covers 10 bases. After removal of 5 bases from V and 4 bases from J, the junction contained 8 bases not matched to a gene. This CDR3 spans 15 amino acids. Germline lookup yields CDR1 SNHLY and CDR2 FYNNEI. CDR3 coding DNA: TGTGCCAGCAGTCCAAGCGGGAGGGTCGAGTACGAGCAGTACTTC. Its protein is CASSPSGRVEYEQYF.

The chain couples TRBV28 to TRBJ1-5, with TRBD1 as a possible D gene (6 bases). CDR1 and CDR2 from the germline V gene are MDHEN and SYDVKM. Trimming took 4 bases from V and 0 from J, leaving 10 bases between them. This CDR3 is built from 15 residues. CDR3 protein: CASSSQGLSNQPQHF. CDR3 sequence (DNA): TGTGCCAGCAGTTCACAGGGTCTTAGCAATCAGCCCCAGCATTTT.

The rearrangement uses TRBV7-2 and TRBJ1-1, with D tentatively TRBD1 (6 bases). Germline V gene sequence: CDR1 SGHTA, CDR2 FQGNSA. Trimming took off 5 bases at V and 1 base at J, with 11 bases between the two ends. CDR3 length: 14 residues. The CDR3 loop reads CASSPRGGNTEAFF. The CDR3 bases are TGTGCCAGCAGCCCGAGAGGGGGGAACACTGAAGCTTTCTTT.

V is TRBV7-3 and J is TRBJ1-2, with TRBD1 identical over 7 bases. The V and J ends lost 4 bases and 6 bases, in that order; junction bases with no gene match: 5. This CDR3 spans 13 amino acids. Germline V gene sequence: CDR1 SGHTA, CDR2 FQGTGA. For the CDR3, the DNA is TGTGCCAGCAGCTCTCAGGGGGGAAATGGCTACACCTTC. This gives the protein CASSSQGGNGYTF.

The V and J genes are TRBV7-2 and TRBJ1-5; D gene uncertain. The CDR3 consists of 15 residues. Germline lookup yields CDR1 SGHTA and CDR2 FQGNSA. V shed 1 base and J shed 5 bases, with 12 bases lying between them. The CDR3 nucleotides are TGTGCCAGCAGCTTAGGGCCCGGGTGGGATCAGCCCCAGCATTTT. Its protein is CASSLGPGWDQPQHF.

V is TRBV19 and J is TRBJ2-2; D possibly corresponds to TRBD2 (6 bases). Germline V gene data show CDR1 as LNHDA and CDR2 as SQIVND (reference sequence). V lost 5 bases to trimming and J lost 4 bases, with 14 bases between them. The CDR3 is made up of 15 amino acids. CDR3 region: CASSSLTAGTGELFF. The CDR3 DNA is TGTGCCAGTAGTTCACTTACAGCGGGCACCGGGGAGCTGTTTTTT.